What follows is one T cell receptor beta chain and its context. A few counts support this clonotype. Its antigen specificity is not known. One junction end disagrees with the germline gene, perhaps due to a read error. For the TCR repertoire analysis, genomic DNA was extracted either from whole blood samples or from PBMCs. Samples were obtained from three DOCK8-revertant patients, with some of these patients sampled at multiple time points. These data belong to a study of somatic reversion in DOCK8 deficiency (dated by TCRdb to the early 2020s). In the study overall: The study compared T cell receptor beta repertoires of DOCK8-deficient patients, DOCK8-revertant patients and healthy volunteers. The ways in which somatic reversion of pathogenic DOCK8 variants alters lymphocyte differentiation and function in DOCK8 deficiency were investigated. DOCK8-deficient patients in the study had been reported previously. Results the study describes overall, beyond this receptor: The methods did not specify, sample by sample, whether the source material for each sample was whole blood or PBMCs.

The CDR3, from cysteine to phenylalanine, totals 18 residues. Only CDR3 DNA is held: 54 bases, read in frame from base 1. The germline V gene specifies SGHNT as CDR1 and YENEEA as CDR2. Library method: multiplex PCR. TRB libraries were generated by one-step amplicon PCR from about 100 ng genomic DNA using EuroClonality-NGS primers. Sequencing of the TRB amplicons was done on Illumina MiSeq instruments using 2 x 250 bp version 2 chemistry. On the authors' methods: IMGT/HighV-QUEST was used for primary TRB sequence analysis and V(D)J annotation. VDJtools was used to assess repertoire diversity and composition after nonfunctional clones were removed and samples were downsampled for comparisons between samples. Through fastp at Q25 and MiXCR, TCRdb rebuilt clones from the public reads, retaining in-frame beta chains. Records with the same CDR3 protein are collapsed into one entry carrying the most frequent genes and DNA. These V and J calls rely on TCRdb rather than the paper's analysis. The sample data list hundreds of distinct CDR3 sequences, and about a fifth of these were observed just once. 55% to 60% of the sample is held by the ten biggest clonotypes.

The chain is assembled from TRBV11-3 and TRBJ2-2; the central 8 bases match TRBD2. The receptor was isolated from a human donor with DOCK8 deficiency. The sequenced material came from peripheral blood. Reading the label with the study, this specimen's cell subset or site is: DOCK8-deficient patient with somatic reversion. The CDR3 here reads CASSRAPAGGIVTRELFF. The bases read TGCGCCAGCAGTCGGGCCCCGGCGGGAGGTATCGTCACCAGGGAGCTGTTTTTT.